These 6 T cell receptor beta chains were all obtained from the same sample, sequenced in a study of T cells in Graves' hyperthyroidism and ophthalmopathy (dated by TCRdb to the late 2010s). Library preparation was by multiplex PCR. Data came from an Illumina HiSeq 2000. The TCR beta CDR3 regions were amplified from the RNA transcripts. A first-round RT-PCR of the TCR CDR3 used the HTBI primer set with the Qiagen OneStep RT-PCR kit. The public reads were quality trimmed at Q25 with fastp and then assembled into clones with MiXCR by TCRdb, keeping productive beta chains. Every CDR3 protein is listed once, alongside the most common genes and DNA of its rows. The sample has about 210,000 distinct CDR3 sequences on record, about 15% of them singletons. The ten largest clonotypes hold roughly 50% of the sample. Sequenced: blood. The receptors derive from a man aged 45-65 years with Graves' hyperthyroidism.

As to this clonotype: A read error is possible here, since a much larger clone lies one base away. The gene calls are TRBV27 and TRBJ1-1; D gene ambiguous. Germline CDR1 and CDR2: MNHEY and SMNVEV (reference sequence). Trimming took 6 bases from V and 0 from J, leaving 14 bases between them. The CDR3 totals 15 residues. The CDR3 sequence: CASSPRASLNTEAFF. The CDR3 DNA is TGTGCCAGCAGCCCTAGGGCCTCCTTGAACACTGAAGCTTTCTTT.

This clonotype was seen repeatedly, ten times or more. The chain has TRBV29-1 and TRBJ2-7, with 11 nucleotides matching TRBD2. V was clipped by 7 bases and J by 1 base; unmatched bases: 6. The CDR3 covers 14 residues. CDR1 SQVTM and CDR2 ANQGSEA come from the germline V gene. The DNA of the CDR3 is TGCAGCGCCTTTGGACTAGCGGGTTCCTACGAGCAGTACTTC. Residues: CSAFGLAGSYEQYF.

This clonotype came up many times. The junction and the germline gene differ at one end; a read error may be behind it. The chain links TRBV7-8 to TRBJ2-1; 9 bases are shared with TRBD1. Germline V CDR1 and CDR2: SGHVS, FQNEAQ. The CDR3 consists of 16 residues. The CDR3 region is CASRLALDRGWNEQFF. As DNA, the CDR3 is TGTGCCAGCAGATTAGCACTGGACAGGGGATGGAATGAGCAGTTCTTC.

This chain links TRBV7-2 with TRBJ2-2, with D tentatively TRBD2 (5 bases). V lost 1 base to trimming and J lost 4 bases, with 7 bases between them. Germline V CDR1 and CDR2: SGHTA, FQGNSA. The CDR3 extends over 14 amino acids. CDR3 DNA: TGTGCCAGCAGCTTAGGAGCGGTCACCGGGGAGCTGTTTTTT. Encoded protein: CASSLGAVTGELFF.

This clonotype was recorded at least ten times. The rearrangement uses TRBV28 and TRBJ1-1; no firm D call. The CDR3 loop spans 14 amino acids. Germline V gives CDR1 MDHEN, CDR2 SYDVKM. Trimming pared 5 bases from V and 3 bases from J, leaving 13 bases between. CDR3 in amino acids: CASSAGSYDTEAFF. The CDR3 region has the DNA TGTGCCAGCAGTGCCGGGTCCTATGACACTGAAGCTTTCTTT.

This clonotype was seen many times. This chain uses TRBV2 with TRBJ2-6; no reliable D call. V lost 3 bases and J lost 2, with 11 bases in between. The germline V gene has CDR1 SNHLY and CDR2 FYNNEI. This CDR3 is 16 amino acids long. CDR3 sequence reads: CASSDRGRPGANVLTF. CDR3 nucleotide sequence: TGTGCCAGCAGTGATCGTGGAAGGCCTGGGGCCAACGTCCTGACTTTC.